The clone carrying this T cell receptor beta chain was seen a few times. The antigen is undetermined. The CDR3 length is 15 residues. Trimming stripped 5 bases from V and 0 bases from J, with 12 bases between. Germline values: CDR1 SGHTA, CDR2 FQGNSA. This sample was taken from a study of response to subunit inactivated influenza vaccine. Study observations and caveats: Every seasonal influenza vaccination brings in few new T cells, the authors suggested.

TCRdb reanalysed the RT-PCR reads using MiXCR and keeps one entry per CDR3 protein. The data show roughly 180,000 distinct CDR3 sequences, about 9% seen once. Here the sequenced sample was non-naive T cells sorted from PBMCs, taken on the day of vaccination. The genes are TRBV7-2 and TRBJ2-3, with D possibly matching TRBD1 (6 bases). The sequence was collected from a man in his forties or fifties who received an inactivated influenza vaccine. The CDR3 DNA reads as TGTGCCAGCAGCCCCCCGACAGGAAGCACAGATACGCAGTATTTT. Protein: CASSPPTGSTDTQYF.